Given below is one TCR beta chain in context. Its antigen is unknown. The record originates from a study of T cells after posttransplantation cyclophosphamide. The CDR3 is 13 residues long. V was pared by 7 bases and J by 2 bases, with 12 bases between. Germline V lookup: CDR1 MNHEY, CDR2 SMNVEV (reference sequence). Profiled with immunoSEQ multiplex PCR; TCRdb holds only in-frame clones, not every one. The sample carries about 22,000 clones, 80% to 90% recorded once. Whole-study results and caveats: Blood and skin or GI T cell repertoires showed limited TRB overlap. Later blood repertoires were often dominated by clones from the donor CD8+ memory compartment. After PTCy, TRB diversity resembled that of CNI/methotrexate controls.

Methotrexate plus calcineurin inhibitor accompanied controls' myeloablative marrow transplants; sampling was 1 year later. The rearrangement uses TRBV27 and TRBJ2-7; maybe TRBD2 (5 bases). Specimen: PBMCs, collected after an allogeneic stem cell transplant with a calcineurin inhibitor and methotrexate. The TCR comes from a female patient aged 50-65 years who received an allogeneic stem cell transplant from an unrelated donor, was CMV-positive, and had chronic GVHD only. Part of the T cell pool may stem from the graft donor. The CDR3 DNA sequence: TGTGCCAGCACCCAAGTCGGGACCTACGAGCAGTACTTC. It specifies CASTQVGTYEQYF.